The clone carrying this T cell receptor (beta chain) was seen only a few times. Antigen specificity is unknown. The data belong to a study of T-cell reconstitution after alpha-beta-depleted transplantation in children. General study findings and limits: Several hundred expanded graft clones reportedly supplied alpha-beta T cells about two months after transplant. One year after transplant, T-cell counts and diversity came mostly from newly produced T cells. Some patients owed their high day-60 TCRbeta diversity to surviving recipient T cells and thymic progenitors.

As it was prepared, the TCRbeta library received unique molecular identifiers. TCRdb reprocessed the PCR reads via MiXCR and lists one record per CDR3 protein. The sample includes hundreds of thousands of distinct CDR3 sequences, 23% of them seen just once. This CDR3 region has 13 residues. Trimming removed 3 bases from V and 2 bases from J, with 7 bases in between. The chain recombines TRBV12-3 or TRBV12-4 with TRBJ1-2, with D unclear. Material: PBMCs, mostly from graft donor cells, obtained 360 days after TCRalphabeta/CD19-depleted stem cell transplant. The TCR originated in a boy younger than two who had a stem cell transplant for acute myeloid leukemia, so the T cells may come from the graft donor. The DNA of the CDR3 is TGTGCCAGCAGTTTTTCTAAAAACTATGGCTACACCTTC. It translates to CASSFSKNYGYTF.